Reported below is one T cell receptor beta chain. Its specificity is not known. Assay: immunoSEQ multiplex PCR; the TCRdb copy retains only in-frame clones and omits some. The sample contains more than 75,000 clones, around 93% of which appear only once. The entry originates in a study of graft-versus-host responses after intestinal transplantation. Study-level points and caveats: Early HvG declines after transplant were associated with peak circulating GvH clone levels.

The CDR3 spans 14 residues. V lost 1 base to trimming and J lost 3 bases, with 6 bases between them. In germline, CDR1 is SGHTA, CDR2 FQGTGA. The source is a human donor who was the organ donor for an intestinal transplant. Specimen: unstimulated CD4+ T cells sorted from spleen or lymph node cells, collected before transplant. The V gene is TRBV7-3, the J gene TRBJ2-2; D is uncertain. The CDR3 here is CASSLSLDTGELFF. Written as DNA, the CDR3 is TGTGCCAGCAGCTTAAGCCTAGACACCGGGGAGCTGTTTTTT.